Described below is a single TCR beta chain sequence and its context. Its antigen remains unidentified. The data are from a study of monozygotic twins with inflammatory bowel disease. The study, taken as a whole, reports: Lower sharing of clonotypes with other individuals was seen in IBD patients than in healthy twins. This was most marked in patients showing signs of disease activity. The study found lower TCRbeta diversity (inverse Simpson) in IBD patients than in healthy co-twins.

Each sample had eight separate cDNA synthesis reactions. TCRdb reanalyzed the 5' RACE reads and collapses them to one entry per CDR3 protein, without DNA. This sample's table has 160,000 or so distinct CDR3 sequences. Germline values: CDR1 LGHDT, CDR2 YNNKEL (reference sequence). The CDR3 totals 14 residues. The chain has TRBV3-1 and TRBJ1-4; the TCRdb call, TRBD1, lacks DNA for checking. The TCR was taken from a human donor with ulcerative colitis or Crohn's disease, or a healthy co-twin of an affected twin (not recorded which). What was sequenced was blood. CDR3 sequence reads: CASSRGQLNEKLFF.